This TCR beta chain comes out of a study of blood T cell repertoires in COVID-19. In the original analysis: Counts of nucleated cells, estimated from reference gene primer amplification, were obtained. Using immunoSEQ multiplex PCR, the repertoire was profiled, and TCRdb retains in-frame clones only, with some absent. D and trimming come from the DNA, and the V and J calls and clone size come from that table. Here the sample spans roughly 53,000 clones, 80% to 90% being singletons. Sequencing was performed on peripheral blood. This receptor was taken from a man aged 55 to 70 with acute or convalescent COVID-19.

DNA for the CDR3: TGCGCCAGCAGCTTGGTCGGGGGGCTTAGAGAAAAACTGTTTTTT. This translates into CASSLVGGLREKLFF. V gene TRBV5-1 combines with J gene TRBJ1-4, with D maybe TRBD1 (6 bases). Germline-derived CDR1 and CDR2 are SGHRS and YFSETQ. Trimming pared 0 bases from V and 8 bases from J, leaving 14 bases between. The CDR3 runs to 15 residues. Complete variable domain (other parts from reference TRBV5-1 and TRBJ1-4): KAGVTQTPRYLIKTRGQQVTLSCSPISGHRSVSWYQQTPGQGLQFLFEYFSETQRNKGNFPGRFSGRQFSNSRSEMNVSTLELGDSALYLCASSLVGGLREKLFFGSGTQLSVL.